The subject of this entry is one TCR beta chain. Its specificity is unknown. Germline CDR1 and CDR2: SQVTM and ANQGSEA. CDR3 length: 16 residues. With V trimmed by 5 bases and J by 1 base, 9 bases remained unmatched. This sample was included in a study of read filtering for tumor transcriptome and immune sequencing. Study-wide context: Patients were 17 male and around 13 female, mean age 65.9 years, range roughly 47 to 80. TCR-mapped reads were about 3.5 to 10.27 million with IR-seq versus roughly 85 to 1,300 with RNA-seq. Findings and limits, study-wide: Without single-read clonotypes, shared clonotype proportions correlated more between IR-seq and RNA-seq.

Molecular barcoded adaptors covering alpha/delta and beta/gamma chains were used on roughly 400 ng RNA. One entry per CDR3 protein results from TCRdb running MiXCR on the reads. The data hold roughly 60,000 distinct CDR3 sequences, with less than 25% observed a single time. The sample consisted of a population of CD138-negative cells sorted from bone marrow. V and J are TRBV29-1 and TRBJ2-5, with TRBD2 matching 11 bases. The receptor was isolated from a donor aged 40 or older with multiple myeloma. CDR3 amino acids: CSVLLAGGFPQETQYF. The CDR3 DNA reads TGCAGCGTTCTTCTAGCGGGAGGCTTCCCCCAAGAGACCCAGTACTTC.